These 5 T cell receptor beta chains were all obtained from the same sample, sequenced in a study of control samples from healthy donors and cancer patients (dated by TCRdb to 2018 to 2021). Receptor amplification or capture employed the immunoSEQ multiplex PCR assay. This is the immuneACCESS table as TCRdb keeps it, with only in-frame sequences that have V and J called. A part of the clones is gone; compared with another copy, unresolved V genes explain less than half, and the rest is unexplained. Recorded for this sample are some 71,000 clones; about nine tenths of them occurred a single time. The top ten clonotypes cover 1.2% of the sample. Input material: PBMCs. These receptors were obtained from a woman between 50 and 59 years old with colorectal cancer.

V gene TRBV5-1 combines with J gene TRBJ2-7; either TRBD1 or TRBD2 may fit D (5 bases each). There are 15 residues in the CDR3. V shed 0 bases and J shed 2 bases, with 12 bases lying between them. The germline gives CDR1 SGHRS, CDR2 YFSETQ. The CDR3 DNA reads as TGCGCCAGCAGCTTGGAACCAGGGAGCCCCTACGAGCAGTACTTC. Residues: CASSLEPGSPYEQYF. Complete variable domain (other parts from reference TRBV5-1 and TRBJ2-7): KAGVTQTPRYLIKTRGQQVTLSCSPISGHRSVSWYQQTPGQGLQFLFEYFSETQRNKGNFPGRFSGRQFSNSRSEMNVSTLELGDSALYLCASSLEPGSPYEQYFGPGTRLTVT.

The CDR3 nucleotides read TGTGCCTGGAGTGTAGGGGCGTGGAGGAATCAGCCCCAGCATTTT. Protein product: CAWSVGAWRNQPQHF. V is TRBV30 and J is TRBJ1-5, with a tentative D call TRBD1 (5 bases). V lost 0 bases and J lost 4, with 13 bases in between. CDR1 is GTSNPN, CDR2 SVGIG, per germline (reference sequence). This CDR3 contains 15 residues.

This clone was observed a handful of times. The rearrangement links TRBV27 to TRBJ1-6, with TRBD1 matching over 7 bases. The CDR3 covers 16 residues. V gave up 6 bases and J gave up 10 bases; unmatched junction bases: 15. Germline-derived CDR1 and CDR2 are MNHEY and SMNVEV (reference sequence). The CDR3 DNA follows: TGTGCCAGCAGGGCCCGCTGGGTAGGGGGCGACTCACCCCTCCACTTT. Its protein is CASRARWVGGDSPLHF.

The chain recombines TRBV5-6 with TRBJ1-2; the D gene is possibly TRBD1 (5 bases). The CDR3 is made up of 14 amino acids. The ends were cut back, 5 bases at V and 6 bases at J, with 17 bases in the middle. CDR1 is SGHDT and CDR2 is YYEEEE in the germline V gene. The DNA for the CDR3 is TGTGCCAGCAGAACCCCAGGGTCTCACAATGGCTACACCTTC. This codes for CASRTPGSHNGYTF.

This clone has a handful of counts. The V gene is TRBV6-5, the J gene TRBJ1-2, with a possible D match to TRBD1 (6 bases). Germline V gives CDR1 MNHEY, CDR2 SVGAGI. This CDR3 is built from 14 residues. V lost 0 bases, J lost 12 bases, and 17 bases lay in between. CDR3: CASSYSSFGGADTF. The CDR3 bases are TGTGCCAGCAGTTACTCGTCGTTTGGGGGGGCGGACACCTTC.